The clone carrying this TCR beta chain came up once. The data stem from a study of blood T cell repertoires in COVID-19. Study information: The United States, Italy and Spain were the sources of the acute and convalescent COVID-19 samples. PBMCs, B-cell-depleted T cells, or T cells provided the cDNA or gDNA that made up the material.

The germline gives CDR1 SNHLY, CDR2 FYNNEI. There are 14 residues in the CDR3. Trimming cost V 6 bases and J 4 bases; bases outside gene matches: 5. Per the authors' pipeline: How many nucleated cells were present was estimated from reference gene primer amplification. Method: immunoSEQ multiplex PCR; TCRdb's copy keeps in-frame clones and lacks some. The DNA gave D and trimming, while V, J and clone size come from that table. The repertoire holds 90,000 to 140,000 clones, around 81% seen once, with 8% to 10% in the top ten. The sequence was obtained from a woman in her seventies with acute or convalescent COVID-19. Material for sequencing was peripheral blood. This chain links TRBV2 with TRBJ2-2; 7 bases line up with TRBD2. Here the CDR3 reads CASSRGRGTGELFF. The CDR3 coding sequence is TGTGCCAGCAGCCGGGGGAGGGGCACCGGGGAGCTGTTTTTT.